This T cell receptor beta chain was profiled in a study of CD8 T cells in Susac syndrome. The V end lost 3 bases, the J end lost 0 bases, and 14 bases lay between the germline ends. This CDR3 has 16 amino acids. Germline CDR1 is SGHAT and CDR2 is FQNNGV. Concerning this clonotype: Its antigen is not identified.

Findings and caveats of the study: The study recognized that its TCR sequencing and HLA analysis covered a relatively small number of individuals.

When the RNA was reverse transcribed, random hexamers were used with an input of roughly 0.45 to 1 ug. Across 54 Vbeta and 13 Jbeta, immunoSEQ multiplex PCR amplified TCR beta CDR3. TCRdb re-called the immunoSEQ multiplex PCR reads with MiXCR, one entry per CDR3 protein. The table lists roughly 47,000 distinct CDR3 sequences, around 93% of them singletons. TEMRA cells were FACS-enriched, and CD8+ and CD4+ T cells were isolated negatively. The material sequenced was CD8+ T cells from PBMCs. The receptor was isolated from a human donor in good health. The chain couples TRBV11-2 to TRBJ2-5, with a weak D call TRBD1 (6 bases). Written as DNA, the CDR3 is TGTGCCAGCAGCTTTAGTAGGGGGATGTACCAAGAGACCCAGTACTTC. Translation gives CASSFSRGMYQETQYF.